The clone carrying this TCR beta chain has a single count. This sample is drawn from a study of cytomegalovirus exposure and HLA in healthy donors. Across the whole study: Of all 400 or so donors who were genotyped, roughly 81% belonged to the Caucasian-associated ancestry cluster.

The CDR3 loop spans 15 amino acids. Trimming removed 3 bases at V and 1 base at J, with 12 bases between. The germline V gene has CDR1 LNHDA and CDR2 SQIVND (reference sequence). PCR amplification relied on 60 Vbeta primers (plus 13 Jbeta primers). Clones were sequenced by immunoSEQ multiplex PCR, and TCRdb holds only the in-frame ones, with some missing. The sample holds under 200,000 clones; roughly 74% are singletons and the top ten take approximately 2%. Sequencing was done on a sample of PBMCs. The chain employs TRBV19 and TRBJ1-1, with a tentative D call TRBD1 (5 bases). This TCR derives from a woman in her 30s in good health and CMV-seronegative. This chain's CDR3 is CASSMLGEGNTEAFF. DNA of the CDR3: TGTGCCAGTAGTATGCTAGGGGAAGGGAACACTGAAGCTTTCTTT.